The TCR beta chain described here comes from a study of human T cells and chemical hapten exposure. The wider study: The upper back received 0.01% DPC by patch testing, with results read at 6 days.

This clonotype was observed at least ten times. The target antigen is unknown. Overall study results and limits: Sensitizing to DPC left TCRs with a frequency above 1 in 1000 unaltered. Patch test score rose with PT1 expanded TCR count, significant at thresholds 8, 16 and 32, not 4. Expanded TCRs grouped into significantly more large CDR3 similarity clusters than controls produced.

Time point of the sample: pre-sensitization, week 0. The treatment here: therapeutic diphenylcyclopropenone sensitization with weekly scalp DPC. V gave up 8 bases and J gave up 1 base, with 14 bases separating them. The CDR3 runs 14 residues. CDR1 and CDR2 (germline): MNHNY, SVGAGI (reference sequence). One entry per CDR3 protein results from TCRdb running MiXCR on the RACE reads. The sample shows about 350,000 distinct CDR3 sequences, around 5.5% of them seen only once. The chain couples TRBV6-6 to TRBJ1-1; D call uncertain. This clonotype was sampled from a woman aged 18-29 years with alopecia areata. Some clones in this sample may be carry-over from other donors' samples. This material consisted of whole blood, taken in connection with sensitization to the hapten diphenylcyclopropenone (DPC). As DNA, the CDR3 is TGTGCCAGCCGAGCCACCGCAGGGAACACTGAAGCTTTCTTT. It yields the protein CASRATAGNTEAFF.